The present T cell receptor beta chain was sequenced within a study of cytomegalovirus exposure and HLA in healthy donors. The PCR employed 60 Vbeta primers together with 13 Jbeta primers. Libraries were prepared by immunoSEQ multiplex PCR; TCRdb keeps only in-frame clonotypes and omits some of them. The sample shows 150,000 or so clones, more than 70% of them seen only once. The junction had 3 bases not matched to a gene; V was cut back by 0 bases and J by 2 bases. CDR1 is SGHAT and CDR2 is FQNNGV in the germline V gene. CDR3 length: 16 residues. The TCR sequence derives from a man aged 18 to 30 in good health and CMV-seropositive. The sequenced sample consisted of PBMCs. The chain is built from TRBV11-2 and TRBJ2-1; 8 bases are shared with TRBD2. The CDR3 here is CASSLDRTSTYNEQFF. The CDR3 DNA reads as TGTGCCAGCAGCTTAGATAGGACTAGCACCTACAATGAGCAGTTCTTC.